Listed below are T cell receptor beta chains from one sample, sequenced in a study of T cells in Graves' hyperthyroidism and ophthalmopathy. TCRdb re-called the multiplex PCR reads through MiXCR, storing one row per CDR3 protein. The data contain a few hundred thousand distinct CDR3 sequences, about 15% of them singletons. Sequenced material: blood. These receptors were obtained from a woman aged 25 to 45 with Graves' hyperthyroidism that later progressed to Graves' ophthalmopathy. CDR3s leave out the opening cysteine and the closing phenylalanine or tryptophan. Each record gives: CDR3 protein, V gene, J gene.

CDR3: ASMAGVTYEQY
V: TRBV6-2/TRBV6-3
J: TRBJ2-7

CDR3: SARDSGDNYEQY
V: TRBV20-1
J: TRBJ2-7

CDR3: ASSFQGGTYEQY
V: TRBV28
J: TRBJ2-7

CDR3: ASSLAGMANTEAF
V: TRBV7-8
J: TRBJ1-1

CDR3: AWSVSYEQH
V: TRBV30
J: TRBJ2-7

CDR3: ASGSRGGGTGELF
V: TRBV12-5
J: TRBJ2-2

CDR3: ASSPLTTSGDGFEQY
V: TRBV18
J: TRBJ2-7

CDR3: SAFPGQDSTDTQY
V: TRBV29-1
J: TRBJ2-3

CDR3: ASSLLGGGSIETQY
V: TRBV12-3/TRBV12-4
J: TRBJ2-5

CDR3: ASLGKGGNQPQH
V: TRBV6-1
J: TRBJ1-5

CDR3: SAKGESNQPQH
V: TRBV20-1
J: TRBJ1-5

CDR3: ASTTDTAYEQY
V: TRBV6-2/TRBV6-3
J: TRBJ2-7

CDR3: ASSVDRASYGSTIY
V: TRBV7-2
J: TRBJ1-3

CDR3: SARGTRGRTSGSYEQY
V: TRBV20-1
J: TRBJ2-7

CDR3: ASTLGTGGDEQY
V: TRBV6-1
J: TRBJ2-7